The 12 T cell receptor beta chains given below trace back to one sample, sequenced in a study of blood T cell repertoires in COVID-19. The table came from immunoSEQ multiplex PCR; TCRdb's copy has only in-frame clones and leaves some out. In the table there are 200,000 to 250,000 clones, over 75% of which are singletons. Sequencing input: PBMCs or T cells enriched from blood (not recorded which). These receptors originate from a woman aged 25 to 45 who had been exposed to COVID-19.

In this sample, this clone turned up a few times. The chain carries TRBV3-1 (or the pseudogene TRBV3-2) and TRBJ2-7; tentatively, D is TRBD2 (6 bases). The CDR3 sequence is 14 residues long. Per germline, CDR1 LGHDT and CDR2 YNNKEL (reference sequence). The V and J ends lost 4 bases and 1 base respectively, with 11 bases between them. The CDR3 nucleotides are TGTGCCAGCAGCCGGACGGGACTTTCCTACGAGCAGTACTTC. The encoded protein is CASSRTGLSYEQYF.

As DNA, the CDR3 is TGTGCCTGGAGCATCACGAGAACTGAAGCTTTCTTT. Amino acid sequence: CAWSITRTEAFF. The V gene is TRBV30, the J gene TRBJ1-1; the D is unclear. V lost 3 bases, J lost 5 bases, and 10 bases lay in between. Germline CDR1 GTSNPN, CDR2 SVGIG (reference sequence). The CDR3 covers 12 residues.

The gene calls are TRBV19 and TRBJ2-7; 9 bases map to TRBD2. The CDR3 length is 17 residues. Trimming cost V 4 bases and J 5 bases; bases outside gene matches: 15. The germline gives CDR1 LNHDA, CDR2 SQIVND (reference sequence). The CDR3 coding sequence is TGTGCCAGTAGTAACTCCCAGGGGCTAGCGGGACCCCACGAGCAGTACTTC. Translation gives CASSNSQGLAGPHEQYF.

The chain carries TRBV24-1 and TRBJ2-2; 10 bases fit TRBD1. J lost 3 bases, V lost 6 bases, and 3 bases had no gene match. The germline V gene encodes CDR1 KGHDR and CDR2 SFDVKD. This CDR3 spans 15 amino acids. This CDR3 reads CATSLGTGDTGELFF. The DNA for the CDR3 is TGTGCCACCAGTCTAGGGACAGGGGACACCGGGGAGCTGTTTTTT.

The chain has TRBV5-4 and TRBJ1-2, with D tentatively TRBD1 (5 bases). The germline CDR1 and CDR2 sequences are SGHNT and YYREEE (reference sequence). V lost 4 bases, J lost 5 bases, and 9 bases lay in between. This CDR3 is 12 amino acids long. The CDR3 here is CASSPDSYGYTF. In nucleotides, the CDR3 is TGTGCCAGCAGCCCCGACAGTTATGGCTACACCTTC.

The table lists this clone with many counts. The V and J genes are TRBV2 and TRBJ1-2; no definite D call. V lost 2 bases and J 8 bases, leaving 6 bases between the germline ends. The CDR3 has 11 amino acids. Per germline, CDR1 SNHLY and CDR2 FYNNEI. CDR3 region: CASSEIRGYTF. CDR3 DNA: TGTGCCAGCAGTGAAATACGGGGCTACACCTTC.

The rearrangement joins TRBV6-5 to TRBJ2-7; 10 bases are shared with TRBD2. Trimming at V came to 6 bases and at J to 5 bases, leaving 10 bases not matched to a gene. In germline, CDR1 is MNHEY, CDR2 SVGAGI. The CDR3 is 15 amino acids. Here the CDR3 DNA reads TGTGCCAGCAGCGACCCTAGCGGGAGTAAGAACGAGCAGTACTTC. Its protein product is CASSDPSGSKNEQYF.

This rearrangement joins TRBV27 to TRBJ2-1, with D perhaps matching TRBD1 (6 bases). This CDR3 comprises 16 residues. Germline lookup yields CDR1 MNHEY and CDR2 SMNVEV (reference sequence). V shed 6 bases and J shed 5 bases, with 20 bases lying between them. Here the CDR3 reads CASSRLQGRPNNEQFF. The CDR3 coding sequence is TGTGCCAGCAGCCGCCTACAGGGTCGTCCGAACAATGAGCAGTTCTTC.

This chain connects TRBV4-2 to TRBJ1-1; maybe TRBD1 (5 bases). This CDR3 comprises 13 residues. V shed 7 bases and J shed 13 bases, with 22 bases lying between them. Per germline, CDR1 LGHNA and CDR2 YNFKEQ. In DNA form, the CDR3 reads TGTGCCAGCAACCGGGGGATCGACACGGCCCTTTTCTTT. Its protein is CASNRGIDTALFF.

This chain uses TRBV6-5 with TRBJ1-4, with 8 bases identical to TRBD1. CDR1 is MNHEY and CDR2 is SVGAGI in the germline V gene. This CDR3 comprises 14 residues. J lost 7 bases, V lost 5 bases, and 6 bases had no gene match. CDR3: CASSRDRLGEKLFF. CDR3 nucleotide sequence: TGTGCCAGCAGTCGGGACAGGTTGGGTGAAAAACTGTTTTTT.

The chain is built from TRBV19 and TRBJ1-2, with TRBD1 as a possible D gene (6 bases). V was trimmed by 5 bases and J by 9 bases, leaving 13 bases between them. CDR3 length: 12 amino acids. CDR1 is LNHDA, CDR2 SQIVND, per germline (reference sequence). CDR3 nucleotide sequence: TGTGCCAGTAGTCCCCAAACAGGGAGCTACACCTTC. As protein: CASSPQTGSYTF.

CDR3 region: CANTSEKLFF. CDR3 nucleotides: TGTGCCAACACCAGTGAAAAACTGTTTTTT. The V and J genes are TRBV25-1 and TRBJ1-4; D not certain. The CDR3 is 10 amino acids. In germline, CDR1 is MGHDK, CDR2 SYGVNS. Trimming took off 10 bases at V and 7 bases at J, with 7 bases between the two ends.